The table lists the clone carrying this TCR beta chain with a few counts. Under the authors' procedure: The authors estimated nucleated cell counts from reference gene primer amplification. Assay used: immunoSEQ multiplex PCR; TCRdb lists only in-frame clones, some missing. The V and J calls and clone size were taken over from that table, and D and trimming were inferred from the DNA. The sample consists of 60,000 to 75,000 clones, approximately 88% of them appearing once. This sample was included in a study of blood T cell repertoires in COVID-19. Overall study context: COVID-19 samples, acute and convalescent, were from the United States, Italy and Spain. T cells, B-cell-depleted T cells, or PBMCs provided the cDNA or gDNA that served as material.

The germline V gene encodes CDR1 KGHSH and CDR2 LQKENI. Trimming left V 0 bases short and J 2 bases short, with 11 bases between. CDR3 length: 15 residues. Sequencing used peripheral blood. The TCR comes from a human donor in a cohort sampled during active COVID-19. The chain employs TRBV18 and TRBJ2-7; D is perhaps TRBD2 (7 bases). CDR3 loop: CASSPPEGGTYEQYF. The CDR3, as DNA: TGTGCCAGCTCACCACCCGAGGGGGGGACCTACGAGCAGTACTTC.